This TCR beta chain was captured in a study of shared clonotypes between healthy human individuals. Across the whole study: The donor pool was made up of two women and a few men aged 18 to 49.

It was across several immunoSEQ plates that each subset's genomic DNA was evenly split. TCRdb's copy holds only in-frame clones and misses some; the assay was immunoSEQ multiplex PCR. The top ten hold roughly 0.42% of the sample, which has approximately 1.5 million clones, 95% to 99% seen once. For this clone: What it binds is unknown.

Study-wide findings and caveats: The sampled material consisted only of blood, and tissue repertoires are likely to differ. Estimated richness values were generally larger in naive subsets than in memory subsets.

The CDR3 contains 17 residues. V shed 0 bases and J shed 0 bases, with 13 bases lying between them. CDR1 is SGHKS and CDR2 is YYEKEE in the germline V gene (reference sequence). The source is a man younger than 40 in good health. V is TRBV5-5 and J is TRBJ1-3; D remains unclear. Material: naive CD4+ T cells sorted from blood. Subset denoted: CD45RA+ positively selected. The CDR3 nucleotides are TGTGCCAGCAGCTTGGGAGTGGGAGCCGACTCTGGAAACACCATATATTTT. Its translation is CASSLGVGADSGNTIYF.